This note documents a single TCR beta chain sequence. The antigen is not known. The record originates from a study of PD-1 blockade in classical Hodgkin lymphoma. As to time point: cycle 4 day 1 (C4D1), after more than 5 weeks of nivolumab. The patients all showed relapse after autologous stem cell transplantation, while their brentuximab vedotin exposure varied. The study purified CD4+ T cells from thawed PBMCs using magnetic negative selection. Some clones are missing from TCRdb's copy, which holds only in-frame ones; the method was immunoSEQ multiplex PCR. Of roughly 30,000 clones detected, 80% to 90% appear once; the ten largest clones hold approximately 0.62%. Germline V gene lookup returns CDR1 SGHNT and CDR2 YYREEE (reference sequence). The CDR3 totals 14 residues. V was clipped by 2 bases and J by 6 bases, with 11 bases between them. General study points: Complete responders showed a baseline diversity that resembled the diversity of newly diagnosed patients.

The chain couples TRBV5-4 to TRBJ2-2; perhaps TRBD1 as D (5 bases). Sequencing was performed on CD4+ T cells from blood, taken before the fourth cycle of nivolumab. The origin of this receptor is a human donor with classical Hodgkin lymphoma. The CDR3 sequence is CASSFPGAAGELFF. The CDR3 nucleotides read TGTGCCAGCAGCTTTCCTGGGGCAGCCGGGGAGCTGTTTTTT.